This TCR beta chain was observed in a study of cytomegalovirus exposure and HLA in healthy donors. General observations from the study: Sequencing had likely introduced a cluster of highly shared sequence variants as an artifact.

About this clone itself: Its antigen is undetermined.

The ends lost 6 bases at V and 2 bases at J; junction bases unmatched: 9. The CDR3 sequence is 15 residues long. Germline V lookup: CDR1 KGHSH, CDR2 LQKENI. Primers: 60 Vbeta forward and 13 Jbeta reverse. Clones were read by immunoSEQ multiplex PCR, and TCRdb kept only the in-frame ones, dropping some. This sample carries under 70,000 clones, with roughly 2.4% going to the ten biggest clones. Sample: PBMCs. The chain employs TRBV18 and TRBJ1-1; 7 bases match TRBD1. The TCR sequence derives from a female donor in good health and CMV-seropositive. In DNA form, the CDR3 reads TGTGCCAGCTCTCAGAGCCGGGACAGTAACACTGAAGCTTTCTTT. As protein: CASSQSRDSNTEAFF.